The TCR beta chain under discussion was sequenced for a study of blood T cells in healthy people across ages. The study, taken as a whole, reports: Aged donors had fewer naive CD4+ cells and lower diversity than long-lived donors. Roughly linear declines in TCR beta diversity per million T cells occurred with age.

To note about this clonotype: Its target is unknown.

This CDR3 has 18 amino acids. V dropped 6 bases and J dropped 3; count of bases not matched to a gene: 17. Per germline, CDR1 MDHEN and CDR2 SYDVKM. Those donating, healthy Caucasian individuals from Russia, were aged roughly 6 to 100. There were at least 5.5 micrograms of total RNA extracted from every sample. It was with a sample-barcoded 5' primer and a J-beta primer mix that a second PCR of roughly 7 to 12 cycles was run. Via MiXCR, TCRdb re-called the 5' RACE reads, giving one row per CDR3 protein. The sample carries about 1,400,000 distinct CDR3 sequences, around 42% recorded once. The chain combines TRBV28 with TRBJ2-7; TRBD1 agrees at 10 bases. Sample: blood. This receptor was obtained from a woman aged 18-29 years in good health. DNA of the CDR3: TGTGCCAGCAGCCAACCGGGGGACAGGGGAGAGAGGCTCTACGAGCAGTACTTC. Its protein is CASSQPGDRGERLYEQYF.